The T cell receptor beta chain described here comes from a study of T cell changes during pregnancy in multiple sclerosis. V shed 8 bases and J shed 0 bases, with 8 bases lying between them. The germline gives CDR1 MNHEY, CDR2 SVGAGI. CDR3 length: 12 residues. Some clones are missing from TCRdb's copy, which holds only in-frame ones; the method was immunoSEQ multiplex PCR. Among more than 40,000 clones, 90% were seen once, and the ten largest hold 6.5% to 8.5%. This clone is a singleton in its sample. The source material was CD8+ T cells from peripheral blood mononuclear cells, sampled in the third trimester of pregnancy. The rearrangement joins TRBV6-5 to TRBJ2-7; no clear D gene. The sequence was collected from a female donor with multiple sclerosis, enrolled in a pregnancy study. Here the CDR3 reads CASGQNSYEQYF. The CDR3 nucleotides are TGTGCCAGCGGCCAAAACTCCTACGAGCAGTACTTC.